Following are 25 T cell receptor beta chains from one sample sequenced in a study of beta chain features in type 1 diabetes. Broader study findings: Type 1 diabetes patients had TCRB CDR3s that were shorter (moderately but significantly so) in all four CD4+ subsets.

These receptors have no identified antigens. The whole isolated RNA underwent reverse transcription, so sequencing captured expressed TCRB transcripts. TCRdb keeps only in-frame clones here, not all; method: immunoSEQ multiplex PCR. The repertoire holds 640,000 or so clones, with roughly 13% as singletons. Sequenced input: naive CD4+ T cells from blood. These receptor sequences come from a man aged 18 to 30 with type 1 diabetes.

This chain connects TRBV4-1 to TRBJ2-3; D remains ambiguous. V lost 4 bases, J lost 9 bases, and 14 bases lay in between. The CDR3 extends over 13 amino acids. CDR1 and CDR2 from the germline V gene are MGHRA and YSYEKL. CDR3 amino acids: CASSRLASGTQYF. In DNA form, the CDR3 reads TGCGCCAGCAGCCGACTCGCGTCAGGAACGCAGTATTTT.

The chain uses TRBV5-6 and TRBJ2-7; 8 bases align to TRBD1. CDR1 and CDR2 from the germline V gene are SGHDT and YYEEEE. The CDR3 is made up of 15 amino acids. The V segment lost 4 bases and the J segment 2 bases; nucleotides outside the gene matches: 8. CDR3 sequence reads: CASSTRTGNPYEQYF. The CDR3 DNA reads TGTGCCAGCAGCACCAGGACAGGGAATCCCTACGAGCAGTACTTC.

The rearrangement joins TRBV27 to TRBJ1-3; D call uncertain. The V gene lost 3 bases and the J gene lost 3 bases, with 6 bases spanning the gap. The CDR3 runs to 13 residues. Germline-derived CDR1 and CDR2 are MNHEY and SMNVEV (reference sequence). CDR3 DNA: TGTGCCAGCAGTTTTCAAGTTGGAAACACCATATATTTT. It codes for CASSFQVGNTIYF.

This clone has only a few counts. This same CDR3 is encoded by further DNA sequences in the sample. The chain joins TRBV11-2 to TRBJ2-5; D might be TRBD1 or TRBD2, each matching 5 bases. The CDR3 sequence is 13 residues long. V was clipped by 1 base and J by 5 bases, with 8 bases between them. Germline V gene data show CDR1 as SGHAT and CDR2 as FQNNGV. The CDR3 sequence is CASSLGREETQYF. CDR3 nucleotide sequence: TGTGCCAGCAGCTTAGGCAGGGAGGAGACCCAGTACTTC. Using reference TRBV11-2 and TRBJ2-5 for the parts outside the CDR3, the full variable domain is EAGVAQSPRYKIIEKRQSVAFWCNPISGHATLYWYQQILGQGPKLLIQFQNNGVVDDSQLPKDRFSAERLKGVDSTLKIQPAKLEDSAVYLCASSLGREETQYFGPGTRLLVL.

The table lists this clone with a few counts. CDR3 DNA: TGTGCCAGCAGCGTGAGTTCCGGGGACAGCTCTTCCTACGAGCAGTACTTC. Protein product: CASSVSSGDSSSYEQYF. The chain has TRBV9 and TRBJ2-7; TRBD1 matches 7 bases. CDR3 length: 17 amino acids. Germline values: CDR1 SGDLS, CDR2 YYNGEE. V trimming: 2 bases; J trimming: 1 base; junction bases outside the gene matches: 12.

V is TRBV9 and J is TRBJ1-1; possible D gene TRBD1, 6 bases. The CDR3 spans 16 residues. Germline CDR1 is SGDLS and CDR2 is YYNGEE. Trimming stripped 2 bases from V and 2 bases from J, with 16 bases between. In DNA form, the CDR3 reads TGTGCCAGCAGCGTTGACGAGGACAGCGAAAACACTGAAGCTTTCTTT. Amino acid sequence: CASSVDEDSENTEAFF.

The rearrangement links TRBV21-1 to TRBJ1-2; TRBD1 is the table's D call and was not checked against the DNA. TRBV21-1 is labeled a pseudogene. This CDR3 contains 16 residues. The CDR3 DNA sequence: TGTGCCAGCAGCAGGGGACAGGGGACGACCAACTATGGCTACACCTTC. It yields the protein CASSRGQGTTNYGYTF.

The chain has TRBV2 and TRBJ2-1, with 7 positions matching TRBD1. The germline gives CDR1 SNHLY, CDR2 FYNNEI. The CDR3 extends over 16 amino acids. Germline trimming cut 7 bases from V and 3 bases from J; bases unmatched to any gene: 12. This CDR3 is CASTSEGAGNYNEQFF. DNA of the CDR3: TGTGCCAGCACCTCCGAGGGGGCAGGTAACTACAATGAGCAGTTCTTC.

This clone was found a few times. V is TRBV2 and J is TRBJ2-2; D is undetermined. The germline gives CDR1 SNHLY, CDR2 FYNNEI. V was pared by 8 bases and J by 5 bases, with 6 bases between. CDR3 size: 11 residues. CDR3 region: CASERTGELFF. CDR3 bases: TGTGCCAGCGAGAGGACCGGGGAGCTGTTTTTT.

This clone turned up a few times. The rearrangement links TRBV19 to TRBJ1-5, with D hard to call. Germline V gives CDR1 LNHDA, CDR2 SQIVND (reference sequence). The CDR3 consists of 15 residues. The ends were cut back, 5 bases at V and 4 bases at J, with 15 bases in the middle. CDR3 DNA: TGTGCCAGTAGTGGAAGGACGACTGGAAATCAGCCCCAGCATTTT. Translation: CASSGRTTGNQPQHF.

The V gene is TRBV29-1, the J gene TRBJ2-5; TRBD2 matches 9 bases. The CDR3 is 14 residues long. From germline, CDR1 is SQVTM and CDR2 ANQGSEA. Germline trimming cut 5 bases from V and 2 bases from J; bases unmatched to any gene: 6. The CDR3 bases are TGCAGCGTTTCGAGCGGGGGGACACAAGAGACCCAGTACTTC. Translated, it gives CSVSSGGTQETQYF.

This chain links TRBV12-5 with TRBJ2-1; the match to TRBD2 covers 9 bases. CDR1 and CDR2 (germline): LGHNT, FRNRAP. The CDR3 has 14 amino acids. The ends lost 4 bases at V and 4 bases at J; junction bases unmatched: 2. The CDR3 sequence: CASGWTSEYNEQFF. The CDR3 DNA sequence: TGTGCTAGTGGTTGGACTAGCGAGTACAATGAGCAGTTCTTC.

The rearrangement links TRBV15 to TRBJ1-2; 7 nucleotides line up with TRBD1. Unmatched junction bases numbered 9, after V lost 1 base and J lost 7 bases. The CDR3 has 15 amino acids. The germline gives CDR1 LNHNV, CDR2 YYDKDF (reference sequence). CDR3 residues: CATSRGGQGVGGYTF. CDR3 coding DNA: TGTGCCACCAGCAGAGGAGGGCAGGGGGTAGGTGGCTACACCTTC.

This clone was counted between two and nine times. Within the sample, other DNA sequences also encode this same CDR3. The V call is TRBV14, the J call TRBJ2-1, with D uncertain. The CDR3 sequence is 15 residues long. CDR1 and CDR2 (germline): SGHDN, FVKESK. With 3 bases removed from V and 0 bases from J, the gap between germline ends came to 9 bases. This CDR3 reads CASSQGGSSYNEQFF. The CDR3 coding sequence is TGTGCCAGCAGCCAGGGCGGAAGCTCCTACAATGAGCAGTTCTTC.

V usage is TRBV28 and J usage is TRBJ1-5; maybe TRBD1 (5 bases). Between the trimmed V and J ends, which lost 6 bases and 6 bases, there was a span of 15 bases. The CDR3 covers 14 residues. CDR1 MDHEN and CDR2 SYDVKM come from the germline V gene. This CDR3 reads CASSPGRWGQPQHF. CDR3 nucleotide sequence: TGTGCCAGCAGCCCGGGACGGTGGGGTCAGCCCCAGCATTTT.

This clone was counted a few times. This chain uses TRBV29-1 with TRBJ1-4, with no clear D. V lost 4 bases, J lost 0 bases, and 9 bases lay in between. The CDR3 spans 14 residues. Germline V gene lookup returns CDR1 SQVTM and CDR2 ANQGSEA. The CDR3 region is CSVVAGATNEKLFF. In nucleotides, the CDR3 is TGCAGCGTTGTCGCCGGAGCAACTAATGAAAAACTGTTTTTT.

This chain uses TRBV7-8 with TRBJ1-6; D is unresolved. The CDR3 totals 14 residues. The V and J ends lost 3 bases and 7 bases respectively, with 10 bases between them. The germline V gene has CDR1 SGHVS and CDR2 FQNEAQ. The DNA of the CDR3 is TGTGCCAGCAGCTTGGACTCCCTGAATTCACCCCTCCACTTT. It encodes CASSLDSLNSPLHF. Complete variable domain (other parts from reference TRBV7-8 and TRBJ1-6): GAGVSQSPRYKVAKRGQDVALRCDPISGHVSLFWYQQALGQGPEFLTYFQNEAQLDKSGLPSDRFFAERPEGSVSTLKIQRTQQEDSAVYLCASSLDSLNSPLHFGNGTRLTVT.

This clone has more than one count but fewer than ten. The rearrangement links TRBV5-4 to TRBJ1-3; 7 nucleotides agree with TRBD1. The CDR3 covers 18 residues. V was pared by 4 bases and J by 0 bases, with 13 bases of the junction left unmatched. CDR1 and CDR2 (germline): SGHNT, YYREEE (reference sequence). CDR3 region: CASSIGQATLPSGNTIYF. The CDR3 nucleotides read TGTGCCAGCAGCATAGGACAGGCAACGCTCCCCTCTGGAAACACCATATATTTT. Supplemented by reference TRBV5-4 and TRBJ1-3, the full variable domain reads ETGVTQSPTHLIKTRGQQVTLRCSSQSGHNTVSWYQQALGQGPQFIFQYYREEENGRGNFPPRFSGLQFPNYSSELNVNALELDDSALYLCASSIGQATLPSGNTIYFGEGSWLTVV.

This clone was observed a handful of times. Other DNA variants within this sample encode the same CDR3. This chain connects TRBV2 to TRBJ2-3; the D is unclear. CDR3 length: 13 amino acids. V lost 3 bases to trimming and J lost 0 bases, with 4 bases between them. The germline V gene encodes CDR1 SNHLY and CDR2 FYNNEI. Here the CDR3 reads CASSELSTDTQYF. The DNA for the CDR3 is TGTGCCAGCAGTGAGCTAAGCACAGATACGCAGTATTTT.

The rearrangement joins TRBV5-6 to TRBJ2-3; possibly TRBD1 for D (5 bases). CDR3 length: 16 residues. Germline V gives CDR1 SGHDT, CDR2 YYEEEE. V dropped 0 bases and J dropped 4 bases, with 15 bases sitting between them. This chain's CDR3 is CASSLAAFRVSDTQYF. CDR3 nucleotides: TGTGCCAGCAGCTTGGCCGCGTTCAGGGTGTCAGATACGCAGTATTTT.

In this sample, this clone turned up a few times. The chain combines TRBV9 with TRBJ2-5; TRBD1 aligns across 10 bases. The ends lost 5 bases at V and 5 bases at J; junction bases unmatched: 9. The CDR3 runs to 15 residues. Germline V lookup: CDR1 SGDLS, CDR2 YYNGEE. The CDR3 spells CASSYDRGRGETQYF. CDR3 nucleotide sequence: TGTGCCAGCAGTTATGACAGGGGGCGCGGGGAGACCCAGTACTTC.

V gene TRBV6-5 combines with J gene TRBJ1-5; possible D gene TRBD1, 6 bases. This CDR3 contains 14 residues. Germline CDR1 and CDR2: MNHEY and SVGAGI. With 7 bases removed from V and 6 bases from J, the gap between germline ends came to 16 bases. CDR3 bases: TGTGCCAGCACCCAAGGGGGGGCCGGTCAGCCCCAGCATTTT. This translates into CASTQGGAGQPQHF.

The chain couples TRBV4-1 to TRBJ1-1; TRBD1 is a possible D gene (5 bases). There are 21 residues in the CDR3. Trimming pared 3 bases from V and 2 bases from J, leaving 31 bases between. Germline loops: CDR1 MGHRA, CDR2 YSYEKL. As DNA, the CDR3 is TGCGCCAGCAGCCAGGCGGTTCTCAGTAGGGGATATCGGAGGGACAACACTGAAGCTTTCTTT. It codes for CASSQAVLSRGYRRDNTEAFF.

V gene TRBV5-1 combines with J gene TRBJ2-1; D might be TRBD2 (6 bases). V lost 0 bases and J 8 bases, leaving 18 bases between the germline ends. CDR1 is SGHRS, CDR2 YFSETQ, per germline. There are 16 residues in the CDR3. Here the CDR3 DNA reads TGCGCCAGCAGCTTGGCGGGACTGCTGAATATGGATGAGCAGTTCTTC. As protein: CASSLAGLLNMDEQFF.

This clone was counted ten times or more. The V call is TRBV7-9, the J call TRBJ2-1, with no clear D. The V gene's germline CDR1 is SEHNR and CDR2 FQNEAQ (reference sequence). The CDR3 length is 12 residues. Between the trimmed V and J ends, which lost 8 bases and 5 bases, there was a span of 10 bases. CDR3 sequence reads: CASSPSHNEQFF. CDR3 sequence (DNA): TGTGCCAGCTCCCCCTCGCACAATGAGCAGTTCTTC. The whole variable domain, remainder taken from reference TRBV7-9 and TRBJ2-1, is DTGVSQNPRHKITKRGQNVTFRCDPISEHNRLYWYRQTLGQGPEFLTYFQNEAQLEKSRLLSDRFSAERPKGSFSTLEIQRTEQGDSAMYLCASSPSHNEQFFGPGTRLTVL.